This record looks at one T cell receptor (beta chain) sequence and its context. The antigen it binds to is not known. No base quality information exists; no much larger clone differs at one position. These data originate in a study of T cells after yellow fever vaccination (dated by TCRdb to about 2019). Study-wide context: The SMART-Seq v4 Ultra Low Input RNA kit was used to prepare libraries from fractions with low cell numbers. To track T-cell clones before and after primary and booster YFV17D yellow fever vaccination, bulk TCR alpha and beta repertoires were sequenced longitudinally. Two healthy male donors made up the cohort, one aged 18 to 30 years and the other aged 30 to 40 years. Blood was drawn at multiple timepoints before and after primary and secondary immunization, with bulk PBMC replicates and cell subsets isolated.

Synthesis of TCR cDNA relied on 5'RACE template switching, a step that introduced a universal primer site along with unique molecular identifiers. Priming of cDNA synthesis was performed from both the TCR alpha and TCR beta constant segments. Libraries were amplified in two PCR steps, with sample barcodes and sequencing adapters added in the second step. Libraries were sequenced on Illumina HiSeq 2500 (2x100 bp) or NovaSeq (2x150 bp). Concerning the study's data processing: Reads were demultiplexed and collapsed into UMI consensus sequences with MIGEC, and V(D)J alignment was performed with MiXCR. Clonotypes responding to the vaccine were identified with edgeR on replicate PBMC samples, with the criteria of FDR below 0.01 and a log2 fold change above 5 up to day 15. Bulk clonotypes were assigned CD4 or CD8 identity according to which sequenced CD4 or CD8 repertoire held them at higher abundance. The raw public reads went through TCRdb reprocessing: fastp at Q25, MiXCR clone calling, in-frame beta chains kept. Every distinct CDR3 protein forms one entry, paired with its most common genes and DNA. These V and J calls rely on TCRdb rather than the paper's analysis. The sample table lists 610,000 or so distinct CDR3 sequences, approximately 13% of them with a count of one. 14% to 15% of the sample rests with the top ten.

General findings and caveats noted by the study authors: Computational filtering was required because FACS-sorted repertoires could contain abundant contaminating clonotypes from the bulk population. The secondary T-cell response was weaker than the primary response but faster, peaking on day 5 instead of day 15. A small fraction of clonotypes showed up in both the CD4 and CD8 compartments, probably as a result of convergent recombination. Most clones expanded after primary vaccination were re-detected after the booster (around 96% of CD4 and roughly 85% of CD8), suggesting broad memory maintenance. The study included only a couple of donors, which limits how far the findings can be generalized.

Ends trimmed: V by 7 bases, J by 4 bases; bases unmatched to a gene: 16. The CDR3 has 16 amino acids, counting the end cysteine and phenylalanine. CDR3 DNA is the only sequence kept; it has 48 bases, read in frame from the first base. CDR1 and CDR2 are read off the germline V gene (reference sequence) as DFQATT and SNEGSKA. The sample's treatment or condition label, decoded: live attenuated yellow fever vaccine strain. Two biological replicates of bulk PBMCs were collected at each blood-draw timepoint. A standard Ficoll-Paque protocol was used to isolate PBMCs from peripheral blood. TriZol was used to extract RNA from bulk PBMCs, CD4 and CD8 fractions, and dextramer-positive and dextramer-negative fractions.

Here the sequenced sample was PBMCs, taken on the day of the yellow fever booster vaccination. This sequence originates from a young man who received the YFV17D yellow fever vaccine. The rearranged segments are TRBV20-1 and TRBJ2-7; 10 junctional bases match TRBD1. CDR3 reads: CSVPPDPGQGRYEQYF. DNA sequence: TGCAGTGTTCCACCGGACCCGGGACAGGGGCGGTACGAGCAGTACTTC.